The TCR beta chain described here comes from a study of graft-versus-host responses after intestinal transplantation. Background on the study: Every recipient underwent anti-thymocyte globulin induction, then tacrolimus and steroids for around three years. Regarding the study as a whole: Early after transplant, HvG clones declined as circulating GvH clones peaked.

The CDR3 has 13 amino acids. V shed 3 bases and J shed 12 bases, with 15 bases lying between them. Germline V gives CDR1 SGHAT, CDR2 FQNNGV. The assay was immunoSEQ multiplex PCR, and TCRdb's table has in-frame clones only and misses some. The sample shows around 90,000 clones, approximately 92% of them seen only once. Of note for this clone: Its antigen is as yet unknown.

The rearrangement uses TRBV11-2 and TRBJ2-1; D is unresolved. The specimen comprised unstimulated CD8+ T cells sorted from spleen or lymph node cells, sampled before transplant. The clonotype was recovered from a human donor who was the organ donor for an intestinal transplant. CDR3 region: CASSFRLEERQFF. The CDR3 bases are TGTGCCAGCAGCTTTAGACTGGAAGAGCGGCAGTTCTTC.